Here is one T cell receptor beta chain with its context. The data originate from a study of Graves' ophthalmopathy and Graves' hyperthyroidism. Scientists amplified the TCR beta CDR3 regions from RNA transcripts. HTBI primers primed a first-round RT-PCR, and a second-round multiplex PCR followed. A single record per CDR3 protein comes from TCRdb applying MiXCR to the multiplex PCR reads. The sample holds around 1,200,000 distinct CDR3 sequences, approximately 35% seen once. The sequenced sample consisted of peripheral blood or thyroid tissue (not recorded which). This clonotype originated in an adult man with Graves' hyperthyroidism.

The chain's CDR3 is CASSLLGTYEQYF. In DNA, the CDR3 is TGTGCCAGCAGCTTGCTAGGGACCTACGAGCAGTACTTC. The chain combines TRBV5-6 with TRBJ2-7, with no clear D. The CDR3 covers 13 residues. V was clipped by 1 base and J by 2 bases, with 7 bases between them. Germline CDR1 reads SGHDT; CDR2 reads YYEEEE.